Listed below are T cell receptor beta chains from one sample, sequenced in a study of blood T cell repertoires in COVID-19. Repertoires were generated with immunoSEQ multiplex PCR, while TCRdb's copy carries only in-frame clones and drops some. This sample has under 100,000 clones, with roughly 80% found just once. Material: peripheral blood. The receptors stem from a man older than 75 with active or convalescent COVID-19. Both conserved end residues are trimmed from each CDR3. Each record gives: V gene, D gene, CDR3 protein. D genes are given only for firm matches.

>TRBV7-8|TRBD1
ASSLGDRGQETQY
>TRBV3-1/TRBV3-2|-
ASSQDTDSNQPQH
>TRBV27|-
ASSLRGNQPQH
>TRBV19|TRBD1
ASSATGVNGYT
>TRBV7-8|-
ASNPGSYSGNTIY
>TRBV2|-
ASSSEQGITDTQY
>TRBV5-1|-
ASSLAGGLSNEQF
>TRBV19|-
ASSLDIGINYGYT
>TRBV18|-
ASSPIRGRSYNEQF
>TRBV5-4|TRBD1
ASSSGTGVLETQY
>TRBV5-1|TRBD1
ASNTGQGPGNTIY
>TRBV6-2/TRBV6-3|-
ASSYSIRGTEAF
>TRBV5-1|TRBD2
ASSLSAGGSSEQF
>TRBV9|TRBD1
ASSAGQGNQPQH
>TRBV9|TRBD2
ASSATGTRAADTQY
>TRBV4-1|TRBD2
ASSLWGSGGGQETQY
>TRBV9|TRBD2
ASSVAGGLAGTDTQY
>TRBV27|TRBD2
ASFSGGLRLEQF
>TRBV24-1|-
ATPPAGVRIYYGYT
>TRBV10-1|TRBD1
ASSWDRNTGELF
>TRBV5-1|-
ASSLTTNTGELF
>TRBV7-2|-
ASSIGFNEQF
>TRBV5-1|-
ASSFQIQETQY
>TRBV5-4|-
ASSSQDTVSTDTQY
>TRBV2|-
ASSEGPLGANYGYT
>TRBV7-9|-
ASSGGTARSPLH
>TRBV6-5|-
ASSYDRTQETQY
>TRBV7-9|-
ASSLGTVVTHGYT
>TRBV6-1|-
ASSEGTVGYGYT
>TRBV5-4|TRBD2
ASSLGGSGVSGPGELF
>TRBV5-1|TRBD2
ASSLVAGPEDTQY
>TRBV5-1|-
ASSLVAGGPSNEQF
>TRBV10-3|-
AIMDSNEKLF
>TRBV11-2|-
ASSFGRENTEAF
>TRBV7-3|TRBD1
ASSLTPGQPYNEQF
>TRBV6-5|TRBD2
ASRATSGTTGELF
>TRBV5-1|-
ASSLGASEETQY
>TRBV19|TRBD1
ASSETGGNNSPLH
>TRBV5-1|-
ASTREYSTDTQY
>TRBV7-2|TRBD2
ASSGGLAPGETQY
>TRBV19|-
ASSTLGQSGANVLT
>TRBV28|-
ASSLPAGAYSYGYT
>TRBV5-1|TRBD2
ASSLATSGEWGEQF
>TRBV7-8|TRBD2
ASSLSAGAANTGELF
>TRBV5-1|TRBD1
ASSTDPGTAYGYT
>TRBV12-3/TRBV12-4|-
ASSLRGDTQY
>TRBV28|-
ASSSLRDNNQPQH
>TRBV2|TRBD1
ASSRDRGGYGYT
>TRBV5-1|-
ASSLLALPTDTQY
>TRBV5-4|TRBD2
ASRGLAGPQSTGELF